The TCR beta chain under discussion was sequenced for a study of CD8 T cells in Susac syndrome. General study results and limits: Individuals included in the TCR sequencing and HLA analysis were acknowledged by the study to be relatively few in number.

CDR1 is SQVTM and CDR2 is ANQGSEA in the germline V gene. V was cut by 5 bases and J by 3 bases, with 9 bases left in between. This CDR3 is built from 12 residues. An amount of RNA that ranged from roughly 0.45 to 1 ug was reverse transcribed with random hexamers. An immunoSEQ multiplex PCR generated amplified TCR beta CDR3 products spanning 54 Vbeta and 13 Jbeta. TCRdb re-called the immunoSEQ multiplex PCR reads through MiXCR, storing one row per CDR3 protein. The sample has about 210,000 distinct CDR3 sequences; 95% are singletons. Treatment-naive patients with stable or active relapsing-remitting disease were the multiple sclerosis controls. Negative isolation was used for CD8+ and CD4+ T cells and FACS enrichment for TEMRA cells. Notes on this clonotype: Its antigen remains unknown.

The specimen sequenced was CD4+ T cells from PBMCs. The source is a human donor with multiple sclerosis. This chain joins TRBV29-1 and TRBJ2-3; D may be TRBD2 (5 bases). CDR3 in amino acids: CSVSSGTDTQYF. DNA of the CDR3: TGCAGCGTTTCCAGCGGAACAGATACGCAGTATTTT.